The entry below gives a single T cell receptor (beta chain) sequence along with its context. Its target is unknown. This entry is derived from a study of shared clonotypes between healthy human individuals. Turning to the study itself: Sampling drew on donors who were a couple of women and a few men aged 18 to 49. CD4 naive cells filled three plates per donor, CD4 memory three, CD8 naive two and CD8 memory one.

Sequencing was performed with immunoSEQ multiplex PCR; in TCRdb, only in-frame clones are kept and a portion is missing. The data hold more than 2 million clones, with approximately 92% observed a single time. Naive CD8 cells lacked CD45RO, underwent positive selection for CCR7 and left out terminally differentiated effector memory CD45RA+ cells. Study conclusions and caveats: The expectation was that sequencing depth would affect clonotype sharing among donors.

Trimming took off 4 bases at V and 1 base at J, with 22 bases between the two ends. This CDR3 has 19 residues. Per the germline V gene, CDR1 is PRHDT and CDR2 is FYEKMQ (reference sequence). Sequenced material: naive CD8+ T cells from PBMCs. This receptor was taken from a man aged 18 to 29 in good health. Some clones in this sample may be carry-over from other donors' samples. J is TRBJ1-4 and V is TRBV13; a possible D gene is TRBD1 (5 bases). The CDR3 protein is CASSSPVKGLAQTNEKLFF. The DNA of the CDR3 is TGTGCCAGCAGCTCCCCTGTCAAGGGGCTCGCCCAAACTAATGAAAAACTGTTTTTT.